This note documents a single TCR beta chain sequence. Its antigen is unknown. There are no base qualities to consult, and no much larger clone falls within one base. The CDR3 spans 15 residues, from the cysteine through the phenylalanine. Of the read, only the CDR3 DNA is kept; its 45 bases are in frame from base 1. The germline V gene gives CDR1 as MDHEN and CDR2 as SYDVKM. The junction shows trimming of 4 bases on V and 5 bases on J, plus 17 bases between the germline ends. This sample stems from a study of shared clonotypes between healthy human individuals (TCRdb year 2020). Describing the broader study: The cohort included three men and a couple of women between 18 and 49 years of age. For each donor, CD4 naive and CD4 memory were each given three plates, CD8 naive was given two plates, and CD8 memory was given one plate. To estimate repertoire size and how much clonotypes are shared between individuals, the study performed deep sequencing of blood TCR repertoires from a handful of healthy adults. Different laboratories and diverse techniques were used to prepare libraries and sequence TCR repertoires, to increase sequencing depth and limit assay-specific biases. Per donor, leukapheresis produced somewhere between about 0.94 and 9.5 billion PBMCs. Paper-wide results and their limitations: Pairwise subsampling led to the expectation that sequencing depth would affect the degree of clonotype sharing among donors. Estimated clonotype richness was generally larger for naive than for memory subsets. The genetic and exposure-history diversity represented was limited by the small number of donors. Clonotypes shared by all four sorted-subset donors showed higher generation probabilities than non-shared clonotypes. Sampling was restricted to blood, and TCR repertoires in tissue are likely to differ from TCR repertoires in blood. Sharing across a few donors was observed for roughly 5.4% of naive CD4, 3.5% of naive CD8, 2.3% of memory CD4, and around 0.4% of memory CD8 clonotypes. Incomplete sequencing was indicated by rarefaction of sorted-subset datasets, despite the large sequencing depth.

TCR CDR3 regions were amplified from genomic DNA by multiplex PCR using the deep immunoSEQ assay. Extracted genomic DNA from each cell subset was distributed evenly across all wells of several immunoSEQ 96-well plates, and each plate was treated as a replicate. Each replicate PCR for sorted subsets received 150 to 250 ng genomic DNA, equal to about 30,000 T cell genomes. The purified libraries were quantified using a Qubit 3.0 fluorometer, sized with a Bioanalyzer 2100, and then quantified again using the KAPA Library Quantification kit. Every immunoSEQ 96-well plate was sequenced on a dedicated single-read 150-cycle Illumina NextSeq 550 flow cell. The source study handled its data this way. Because only junctional sequences without quality scores were contained in the immunoSEQ output, filtering matching that applied to full-length reads could not be performed. To assign V/J genes and CDR3, sequences were annotated using PyIR, a Python wrapper for IgBLAST v1.9, with IMGT germline references. Any read was removed if the V/J assignment was weak (E-value above 1e-6), the CDR3 was missing, or the read contained stop codons, out-of-frame junctions, or ambiguous translated residues. V3J clonotypes were defined as sequences sharing an identical inferred V gene, J gene, and CDR3 amino acid sequence. Percentage overlap between repertoires was calculated by dividing the number of shared unique clonotypes by the size of the smaller repertoire. Three approaches were used to assess repertoire richness: RTK rarefaction, the Chao1 estimator, and Recon v2.1 estimates of unobserved clonotypes. Generation probabilities were computed with OLGA for all TCRbeta clonotypes obtained by the gDNA method from a few donors. TCRdb limited this immuneACCESS table to in-frame rearrangements with V and J called. A share of clones is missing; checked studies link under half to unresolved V genes, and the rest is unexplained. The DNA gave D and trimming, while V, J and clone size come from that table. The sample table records approximately 2.3 million clones; just over 90% of these occur just once. The ten largest clones represent about 0.41% of the sample.

The donors were healthy, HIV-negative adults with no recently reported acute infections or vaccinations. Only Caucasian adults living in Nashville, Tennessee, USA were represented among the donors. CD4+ T cells were enriched by magnetic negative selection, after which naive cells were positively selected on CD45RA and the negative fraction was taken as the memory subset. Blood was obtained by leukapheresis, after which PBMCs were separated by Ficoll-Histopaque density gradient centrifugation and cryopreserved in liquid nitrogen vapor phase. Analytical flow cytometry was used to check the purity and quantity of every magnetically sorted T cell population. Each sorted fraction had its genomic DNA isolated and then quantified by UV absorbance on a Nanodrop 2000c.

The rearrangement joined TRBV28 to TRBJ1-1; the D gene is perhaps TRBD1, on 5 matching bases. The sample comprised naive CD4+ T cells from PBMCs. The cell subset or site label, as the study defines it: CD45RA+ positively selected. The TCR sequence derives from a man between 18 and 29 years old in good health. Some clones in this sample may be carry-over from other donors' samples. CDR3 loop: CASSSPGWDGTEAFF. The bases are TGTGCCAGCAGTTCCCCGGGCTGGGACGGAACTGAAGCTTTCTTT. The reference TRBV28 and TRBJ1-1 proteins fill in what lies around the CDR3, so the full variable domain reads DVKVTQSSRYLVKRTGEKVFLECVQDMDHENMFWYRQDPGLGLRLIYFSYDVKMKEKGDIPEGYSVSREKKERFSLILESASTNQTSMYLCASSSPGWDGTEAFFGQGTRLTVV.